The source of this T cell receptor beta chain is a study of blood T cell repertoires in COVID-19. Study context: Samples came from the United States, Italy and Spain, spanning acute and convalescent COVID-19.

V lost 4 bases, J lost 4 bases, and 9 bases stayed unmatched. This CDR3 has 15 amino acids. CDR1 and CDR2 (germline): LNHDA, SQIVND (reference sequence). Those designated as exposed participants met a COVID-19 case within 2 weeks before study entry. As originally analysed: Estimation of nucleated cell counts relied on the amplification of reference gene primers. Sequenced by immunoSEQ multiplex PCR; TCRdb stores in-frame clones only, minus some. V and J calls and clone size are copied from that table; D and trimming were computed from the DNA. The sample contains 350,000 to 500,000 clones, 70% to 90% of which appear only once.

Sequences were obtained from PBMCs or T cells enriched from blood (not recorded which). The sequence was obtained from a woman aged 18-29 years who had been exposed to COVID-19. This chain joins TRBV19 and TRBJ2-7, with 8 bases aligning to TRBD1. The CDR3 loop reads CASSTGQGLGYEQYF. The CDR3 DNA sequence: TGTGCCAGTAGTACTGGACAGGGCCTCGGATACGAGCAGTACTTC.